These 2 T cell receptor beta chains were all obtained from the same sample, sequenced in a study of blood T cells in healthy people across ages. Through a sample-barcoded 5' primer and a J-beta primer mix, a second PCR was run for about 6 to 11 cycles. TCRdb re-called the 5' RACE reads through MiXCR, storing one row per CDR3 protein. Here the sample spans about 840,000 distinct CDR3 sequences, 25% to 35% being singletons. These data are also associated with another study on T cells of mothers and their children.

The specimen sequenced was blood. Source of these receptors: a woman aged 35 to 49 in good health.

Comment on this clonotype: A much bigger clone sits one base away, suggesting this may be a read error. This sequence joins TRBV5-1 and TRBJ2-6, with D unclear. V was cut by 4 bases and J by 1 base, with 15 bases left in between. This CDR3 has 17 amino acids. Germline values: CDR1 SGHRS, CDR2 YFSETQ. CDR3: CASSLRPEHSGANVLTF. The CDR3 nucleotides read TGCGCCAGCAGCCTGAGGCCCGAGCATTCTGGGGCCAACGTCCTGACTTTC.

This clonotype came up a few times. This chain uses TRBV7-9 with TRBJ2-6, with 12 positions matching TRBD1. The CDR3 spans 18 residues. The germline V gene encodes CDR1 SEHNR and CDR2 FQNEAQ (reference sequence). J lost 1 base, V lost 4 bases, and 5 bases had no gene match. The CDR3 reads CASSSGDRGQSGANVLTF. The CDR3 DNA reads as TGTGCCAGCAGCTCCGGGGACAGGGGGCAATCTGGGGCCAACGTCCTGACTTTC.